The 3 T cell receptor beta chains below were found in one sample sequenced in a study of blood T cells in healthy people across ages. PCR was performed a second time for about 7 to 11 cycles using a sample-barcoded 5' primer and a J-beta primer mix. A single record per CDR3 protein comes from TCRdb applying MiXCR to the 5' RACE reads. The repertoire holds around 800,000 distinct CDR3 sequences, with 40% to 65% as singletons. The sequenced material came from blood. All receptors come from a man of 80 years or more in good health.

V gene TRBV7-8 combines with J gene TRBJ1-6, with 10 nucleotides matching TRBD1. Trimming took 5 bases from V and 7 from J; bases not matched to a gene: 5. The CDR3 has 15 amino acids. CDR1 and CDR2 (germline): SGHVS, FQNEAQ. The CDR3 DNA follows: TGTGCCAGCAGCAGGGGGACAGGGGTGAATTCACCCCTCCACTTT. Its protein is CASSRGTGVNSPLHF.

This clonotype has only a few counts. V and J are TRBV28 and TRBJ2-3; 15 positions match TRBD2. Germline V gene data show CDR1 as MDHEN and CDR2 as SYDVKM. This CDR3 is 16 amino acids long. The trim removed 3 bases at V and 3 bases at J, leaving 1 base unmatched. CDR3 sequence (DNA): TGTGCCAGCAGTTTGGGGACTAGCGGGAGGACAGATACGCAGTATTTT. This translates into CASSLGTSGRTDTQYF.

The J gene is TRBJ1-1, the V gene TRBV24-1; possibly TRBD1 for D (5 bases). The CDR3 sequence is 13 residues long. Germline V gene lookup returns CDR1 KGHDR and CDR2 SFDVKD. The ends were cut back, 4 bases at V and 1 base at J, with 6 bases in the middle. CDR3 sequence reads: CATSDRANTEAFF. CDR3 bases: TGTGCCACCAGTGACAGGGCGAACACTGAAGCTTTCTTT.